One sample yielded the 18 T cell receptor beta chains listed below, sequenced in a study of T cells after posttransplantation cyclophosphamide. Sequenced by immunoSEQ multiplex PCR; TCRdb stores in-frame clones only, minus some. This repertoire lists tens of thousands of clones without singletons; 2.2% sits in the top ten. The sample comprised PBMCs. Receptor source: a man between 35 and 55 years old in good health, CMV-negative, and a related stem cell transplant donor.

This clone was detected many times. The rearrangement joins TRBV27 to TRBJ1-1; TRBD1 is a possible D gene (5 bases). The CDR3 contains 14 residues. Germline CDR1 is MNHEY and CDR2 is SMNVEV (reference sequence). The V end lost 2 bases, the J end lost 6 bases, and 13 bases lay between the germline ends. The CDR3 bases are TGTGCCAGCAGTTTAGCCAGGGCAAGGGCTGAAGCTTTCTTT. Encoded protein: CASSLARARAEAFF.

In this sample, this clone turned up many times. This chain uses TRBV28 with TRBJ2-4; 14 nucleotides agree with TRBD2. The J segment lost 10 bases and the V segment lost 8 bases, leaving 10 bases of the junction unmatched. This CDR3 spans 15 amino acids. Germline lookup yields CDR1 MDHEN and CDR2 SYDVKM. The CDR3 nucleotides are TGTGCCAGCGGACTAGCGGGAGGTAGGGGGGTAATTCAGTACTTC. It is translated as CASGLAGGRGVIQYF.

This clone showed up many times. CDR3 nucleotides: TGTGCCAGCAGCCGTCCCCGCGCCTCATACAATGAGCAGTTCTTC. Amino acid sequence: CASSRPRASYNEQFF. V usage is TRBV11-2 and J usage is TRBJ2-1, with D hard to call. Trimming left V 5 bases short and J 4 bases short, with 15 bases between. Looked up from germline, CDR1 is SGHAT and CDR2 is FQNNGV. This CDR3 spans 15 amino acids.

This clone has a count of ten or more. This chain connects TRBV7-6 to TRBJ2-7, with D possibly matching TRBD2 (6 bases). The CDR3 consists of 14 residues. Germline V gene lookup returns CDR1 SGHVS and CDR2 FNYEAQ. Deletions cut 1 base from V and 2 bases from J, with 9 bases between. CDR3 nucleotides: TGTGCCAGCAGCTTAGTGGGGGGAACCTACGAGCAGTACTTC. Its translation is CASSLVGGTYEQYF.

This clone occurred many times. The chain uses TRBV10-3 and TRBJ2-7; 10 nucleotides match TRBD2. Germline trimming cut 6 bases from V and 7 bases from J; bases unmatched to any gene: 9. The germline V gene has CDR1 ENHRY and CDR2 SYGVKD. The CDR3 has 14 residues. CDR3 region: CAIRKSGRAQEQYF. The CDR3 nucleotides are TGTGCCATCAGGAAGAGCGGGAGGGCCCAGGAGCAGTACTTC.

This clone was seen ten or more times. This rearrangement joins TRBV29-1 to TRBJ2-7, with a possible D match to TRBD1 (6 bases). Germline-derived CDR1 and CDR2 are SQVTM and ANQGSEA. Trimming stripped 6 bases from V and 3 bases from J, with 9 bases between. The CDR3 consists of 11 residues. CDR3 protein: CSVEDSYEQYF. In DNA, the CDR3 is TGCAGCGTCGAGGACAGCTACGAGCAGTACTTC.

In its sample, this clone was seen many times. J is TRBJ2-4 and V is TRBV5-6; 7 bases line up with TRBD2. J lost 5 bases, V lost 0 bases, and 8 bases had no gene match. Germline loops: CDR1 SGHDT, CDR2 YYEEEE. CDR3 size: 16 residues. The CDR3 reads CASSLGPGEGQNIQYF. The CDR3 nucleotides are TGTGCCAGCAGCTTGGGGCCCGGGGAGGGACAAAACATTCAGTACTTC.

This clone was seen ten or more times. This chain joins TRBV7-2 and TRBJ2-1; TRBD2 aligns across 12 bases. This CDR3 region has 15 residues. In germline, CDR1 is SGHTA, CDR2 FQGNSA. Trimming cost V 3 bases and J 4 bases; bases outside gene matches: 1. CDR3 region: CASSFGLAGYNEQFF. The CDR3 DNA reads as TGTGCCAGCAGCTTTGGACTAGCGGGGTACAATGAGCAGTTCTTC.

This clone showed up many times. The chain is built from TRBV27 and TRBJ2-7; 13 bases align to TRBD2. Germline V gene lookup returns CDR1 MNHEY and CDR2 SMNVEV (reference sequence). CDR3 length equals 15 residues. V lost 6 bases, J lost 3 bases, and 5 bases stayed unmatched. CDR3 sequence: CASSPRTSGSYEQYF. The CDR3 nucleotides read TGTGCCAGCAGCCCCAGGACTAGCGGGAGCTACGAGCAGTACTTC.

This clone was seen many times. This chain uses TRBV4-2 with TRBJ2-1; TRBD2 agrees at 13 bases. This CDR3 contains 14 residues. The germline V gene has CDR1 LGHNA and CDR2 YNFKEQ. Trimming at V came to 9 bases and at J to 8 bases, leaving 7 bases not matched to a gene. The CDR3 nucleotides are TGTGCCAGTGGGACTAGCGGGATAGGCTATGAGCAGTTCTTC. It encodes CASGTSGIGYEQFF.

There are many counts of this clone. V is TRBV29-1 and J is TRBJ1-1, with 7 bases matching TRBD1. J gave up 7 bases and V 4 bases, and 3 bases lay outside the gene matches. The CDR3 has 11 amino acids. Germline CDR1 is SQVTM and CDR2 is ANQGSEA. The CDR3 coding sequence is TGCAGCGTTGTAAACAGGGGTGAAGCTTTCTTT. It is translated as CSVVNRGEAFF.

This clone was observed at least ten times. V is TRBV14 and J is TRBJ1-2; a possible D gene is TRBD1 (6 bases). Germline-derived CDR1 and CDR2 are SGHDN and FVKESK. There are 13 residues in the CDR3. Between the trimmed V and J ends, which lost 1 base and 3 bases, there was a span of 6 bases. The CDR3 DNA reads TGTGCCAGCAGCCAAGGACAGGACTATGGCTACACCTTC. Translated: CASSQGQDYGYTF.

This clone was detected ten times or more. The CDR3 here is CASSFRREYNEQFF. In DNA, the CDR3 is TGTGCCAGCAGCTTTCGGCGGGAATACAATGAGCAGTTCTTC. The chain recombines TRBV11-3 with TRBJ2-1; D may be TRBD2 (6 bases). Trimming removed 3 bases from V and 4 bases from J, with 10 bases in between. The V gene's germline CDR1 is SGHNT and CDR2 YENEEA. The CDR3 totals 14 residues.

This clone has ten or more counts. The chain is built from TRBV27 and TRBJ2-7, with 8 bases identical to TRBD1. The CDR3 runs 14 residues. V shed 4 bases, J shed 6 bases, and the junction held 8 bases outside the gene matches. Germline V gene sequence: CDR1 MNHEY, CDR2 SMNVEV (reference sequence). The CDR3 nucleotides read TGTGCCAGCAGTTCGGGCAGGGGGCAAGGCGAGCAGTACTTC. It codes for CASSSGRGQGEQYF.

Many counts were recorded for this clone. The chain couples TRBV15 to TRBJ1-2; TRBD1 is a possible D gene (6 bases). Germline V gene sequence: CDR1 LNHNV, CDR2 YYDKDF (reference sequence). The CDR3 is 14 amino acids. Trimming left V 5 bases short and J 6 bases short, with 16 bases between. The DNA for the CDR3 is TGTGCCACCAGCTCCCGCTTGACAGGAGATGGCTACACCTTC. Residues: CATSSRLTGDGYTF.

This clone was seen repeatedly, ten times or more. V and J are TRBV25-1 and TRBJ1-1, with D maybe TRBD1 (5 bases). Germline V gene data show CDR1 as MGHDK and CDR2 as SYGVNS. The CDR3 has 15 amino acids. Trimming removed 3 bases from V and 5 bases from J, with 16 bases in between. This chain's CDR3 is CASSEGGAFRTEAFF. The CDR3, as DNA: TGTGCCAGCAGTGAGGGAGGGGCATTCAGGACTGAAGCTTTCTTT. Variable domain in full (rest from reference TRBV25-1 and TRBJ1-1): EADIYQTPRYLVIGTGKKITLECSQTMGHDKMYWYQQDPGMELHLIHYSYGVNSTEKGDLSSESTVSRIRTEHFPLTLESARPSHTSQYLCASSEGGAFRTEAFFGQGTRLTVV.

This sequence joins TRBV5-1 and TRBJ2-5; D remains unclear. The end of the DNA is better explained by TRBJ2-7, so the J call may be wrong. This CDR3 contains 15 residues. The germline gives CDR1 SGHRS, CDR2 YFSETQ. CDR3 sequence (DNA): TGCGCCAGCAGCTTAGTATCCGGGTCGGCCTACGAGCAGTACTTC. It yields the protein CASSLVSGSAYEQYF.

This clone has a count of ten or more. The rearrangement uses TRBV5-8 and TRBJ2-7; 16 bases line up with TRBD2. V was clipped by 5 bases and J by 2 bases; unmatched bases: 7. There are 17 residues in the CDR3. Germline CDR1 reads SGHTS; CDR2 reads YDEGEE. CDR3 residues: CASSPGTSGRVAYEQYF. DNA for the CDR3: TGTGCCAGCAGTCCGGGGACTAGCGGGAGGGTCGCCTACGAGCAGTACTTC.